The 13 T cell receptor beta chains below all came from one sample that was sequenced in a study of CD8+ T cells in alopecia areata. cDNA serving as the sequencing template came from extracted, reverse transcribed RNA. Here immunoSEQ multiplex PCR was the method, and the copy in TCRdb shows in-frame clones only, minus some. The repertoire holds approximately 160,000 clones, with approximately 62% as singletons. Sample treatment: oral pan-JAK inhibitor, 5-10 mg twice daily. The input for sequencing was CD4+ T cells sorted from blood, taken at week 24, from a patient treated with tofacitinib. The receptor set was obtained from a human donor with alopecia areata.

This sequence joins TRBV29-1 and TRBJ2-7; TRBD2 matches 12 bases. CDR3 size: 14 residues. CDR1 is SQVTM and CDR2 is ANQGSEA in the germline V gene. The V and J ends lost 7 bases and 0 bases, in that order; junction bases with no gene match: 4. CDR3 nucleotide sequence: TGCAGCGCCATGACTAGCGGGGGCTCCTACGAGCAGTACTTC. Translated, it gives CSAMTSGGSYEQYF.

This rearrangement joins TRBV5-1 to TRBJ2-7; the D is unclear. The CDR3 runs to 14 residues. V shed 1 base and J shed 4 bases, with 12 bases lying between them. The V gene's germline CDR1 is SGHRS and CDR2 YFSETQ. In nucleotides, the CDR3 is TGCGCCAGCAGCTTGAACGTCCAGGTATACGAGCAGTACTTC. Protein product: CASSLNVQVYEQYF.

This clone was detected only a few times. DNA for the CDR3: TGCGCCAGCAGCCTCGGGGAAGGCCCCACTTACGAGCAGTACTTC. Protein sequence: CASSLGEGPTYEQYF. The genes are TRBV4-1 and TRBJ2-7, with D possibly TRBD2 on 5 matching bases. Germline V lookup: CDR1 MGHRA, CDR2 YSYEKL. Deletions cut 4 bases from V and 4 bases from J, with 17 bases between. This CDR3 has 15 amino acids.

This chain uses TRBV27 with TRBJ2-7; perhaps TRBD2 as D (6 bases). The V end lost 5 bases, the J end lost 3 bases, and 14 bases lay between the germline ends. The CDR3 has 14 amino acids. Germline CDR1 MNHEY, CDR2 SMNVEV (reference sequence). DNA for the CDR3: TGTGCCAGCAGTCTCCGGGAGAGAGGCTACGAGCAGTACTTC. It encodes CASSLRERGYEQYF.

The rearrangement joins TRBV19 to TRBJ1-5, with a tentative D call TRBD1 (5 bases). CDR1 is LNHDA, CDR2 SQIVND, per germline (reference sequence). The CDR3 has 14 amino acids. Trimming cost V 6 bases and J 2 bases, with 11 bases left between them. The CDR3, as DNA: TGTGCCAGTAGCCAGGGAGTGGGCAATCAGCCCCAGCATTTT. Its protein is CASSQGVGNQPQHF.

The rearrangement links TRBV30 to TRBJ1-5, with TRBD1 as a possible D gene (5 bases). The V end was cut by 2 bases, the J end by 5 bases, with 10 bases between. Germline values: CDR1 GTSNPN, CDR2 SVGIG (reference sequence). The CDR3 consists of 13 residues. CDR3 bases: TGTGCCTGGAGTCTCAGAGGGGATCAGCCCCAGCATTTT. Protein sequence: CAWSLRGDQPQHF.

This sequence joins TRBV30 and TRBJ2-2; tentative D call: TRBD2 (7 bases). Trimming removed 5 bases at V and 5 bases at J, with 15 bases between. CDR1 and CDR2 (germline): GTSNPN, SVGIG (reference sequence). The CDR3 is 14 amino acids. The CDR3 coding sequence is TGTGCCTGGCTTACAGGGAGGGCGACCGGGGAGCTGTTTTTT. This gives the protein CAWLTGRATGELFF.

In its sample, this clone was seen a few times. The CDR3 nucleotides read TGTGCCAGCAGTTCCGGGGGACAGGGTCGCAAGCAGTACTTC. Protein: CASSSGGQGRKQYF. The chain has TRBV27 and TRBJ2-7; 9 bases line up with TRBD1. J lost 8 bases, V lost 4 bases, and 9 bases had no gene match. CDR1 and CDR2 from the germline V gene are MNHEY and SMNVEV (reference sequence). The CDR3 has 14 residues.

This chain links TRBV6-5 with TRBJ1-2; 8 nucleotides match TRBD1. The CDR3 spans 14 residues. With V trimmed by 6 bases and J by 2 bases, 5 bases remained unmatched. Germline CDR1 reads MNHEY; CDR2 reads SVGAGI. CDR3 sequence (DNA): TGTGCCAGCAGAAAGGGGACAGGCAACTATGGCTACACCTTC. It encodes CASRKGTGNYGYTF.

The V and J genes are TRBV7-2 and TRBJ1-5; the D gene is possibly TRBD1 (6 bases). The CDR3 sequence is 16 residues long. V shed 5 bases and J shed 3 bases, with 17 bases lying between them. Germline V gene lookup returns CDR1 SGHTA and CDR2 FQGNSA. CDR3 amino acids: CASSPPGGGINQPQHF. The CDR3 region has the DNA TGTGCCAGCAGCCCCCCCGGGGGGGGCATCAATCAGCCCCAGCATTTT.

The CDR3 nucleotides read TGCAGCGTCCCAGGACAAAAGAGATCTAACAATGAGCAGTTCTTC. Translating gives CSVPGQKRSNNEQFF. The genes are TRBV29-1 and TRBJ2-1; perhaps TRBD1 as D (5 bases). The germline V gene has CDR1 SQVTM and CDR2 ANQGSEA. The V gene lost 6 bases and the J gene lost 5 bases, with 20 bases spanning the gap. This CDR3 is 15 amino acids long.

Only a few counts were recorded for this clone. V and J are TRBV7-9 and TRBJ2-5; possibly TRBD2 for D (5 bases). The V gene lost 3 bases and the J gene lost 2 bases, with 13 bases spanning the gap. This CDR3 is built from 15 residues. Germline loops: CDR1 SEHNR, CDR2 FQNEAQ (reference sequence). CDR3 in amino acids: CASSLSGNRQETQYF. The CDR3 DNA is TGTGCCAGCAGCTTGTCGGGAAACCGACAAGAGACCCAGTACTTC.

This clone was observed a handful of times. The chain has TRBV2 and TRBJ1-1; 8 bases align to TRBD1. The CDR3 is 14 residues long. From germline, CDR1 is SNHLY and CDR2 FYNNEI. V gave up 3 bases and J gave up 2 bases; unmatched junction bases: 2. CDR3 sequence reads: CASSDGQGNTEAFF. CDR3 DNA: TGTGCCAGCAGTGATGGACAGGGAAACACTGAAGCTTTCTTT.